These 32 T cell receptor beta chains were sequenced from one sample in a study of blood T cell repertoires in COVID-19 (dated by TCRdb to 2019 to 2021). The library was produced with the immunoSEQ multiplex PCR assay. TCRdb's version of the immuneACCESS table is confined to in-frame rearrangements and falls short of the full clone set. An unresolved V gene accounts for under half of the shortfall where checked; the remainder is of unknown origin. This sample lists about 200,000 clones; about 80% were detected once. The ten most abundant clones make up 6.5% to 8.5% of the sample. Sequencing input: peripheral blood. These receptors came from a human donor with acute or convalescent COVID-19. The donor label of this sample is uncertain.

The genes are TRBV29-1 and TRBJ2-7, with 9 bases that match TRBD2. Germline CDR1 is SQVTM and CDR2 is ANQGSEA. CDR3 length: 14 residues. Trimming took 1 base from V and 6 from J; bases not matched to a gene: 7. CDR3 sequence (DNA): TGCAGCGTTGAAGTAGCGGGAGTAAACTCCGAGCAGTACTTC. The encoded protein is CSVEVAGVNSEQYF.

J is TRBJ2-2 and V is TRBV19, with TRBD2 matching 9 bases. The CDR3 extends over 18 amino acids. Trimming cost V 6 bases and J 1 base; bases outside gene matches: 12. CDR1 is LNHDA, CDR2 SQIVND, per germline (reference sequence). DNA of the CDR3: TGTGCCAGTAGACCAAGCCGGGGACTAGCAGAGAACACCGGGGAGCTGTTTTTT. Amino acid sequence: CASRPSRGLAENTGELFF.

The rearrangement links TRBV11-2 to TRBJ1-6; no definite D call. Germline V gene lookup returns CDR1 SGHAT and CDR2 FQNNGV. The CDR3 covers 14 residues. The ends were cut back, 5 bases at V and 8 bases at J, with 13 bases in the middle. The CDR3: CASSPPPGDSPLHF. CDR3 in DNA: TGTGCCAGCAGCCCACCCCCGGGAGATTCACCCCTCCACTTT.

This clone was found a few times. This chain links TRBV6-5 with TRBJ2-7; 11 positions match TRBD1. The CDR3 runs to 14 residues. Trimming cost V 6 bases and J 4 bases; bases outside gene matches: 5. Per the germline V gene, CDR1 is MNHEY and CDR2 is SVGAGI. The CDR3 region is CASSAGTGGYEQYF. CDR3 nucleotides: TGTGCCAGCAGCGCCGGGACAGGGGGTTACGAGCAGTACTTC.

V usage is TRBV25-1 and J usage is TRBJ1-4; TRBD1 agrees at 11 bases. V shed 7 bases and J 0 bases; nucleotides not matched to a gene: 7. Germline V lookup: CDR1 MGHDK, CDR2 SYGVNS. This CDR3 has 17 amino acids. The CDR3 coding sequence is TGTGCCAGCAATGAGGGACAGGGGGTCACAACTAATGAAAAACTGTTTTTT. Protein: CASNEGQGVTTNEKLFF.

The rearrangement uses TRBV2 and TRBJ2-2, with TRBD2 as a possible D gene (5 bases). V lost 2 bases, J lost 2 bases, and 12 bases lay in between. The CDR3 sequence is 16 residues long. CDR1 SNHLY and CDR2 FYNNEI come from the germline V gene. The CDR3 protein is CASSERGQINTGELFF. The CDR3 nucleotides read TGTGCCAGCAGTGAAAGAGGGCAGATCAACACCGGGGAGCTGTTTTTT.

This sequence joins TRBV5-1 and TRBJ2-3; 13 nucleotides line up with TRBD2. In germline, CDR1 is SGHRS, CDR2 YFSETQ. The trim removed 3 bases at V and 3 bases at J, leaving 7 bases unmatched. The CDR3 runs 17 residues. The CDR3 DNA sequence: TGCGCCAGCAGCTCCTTCGGGACTAGCGGGGTGACAGATACGCAGTATTTT. It is translated as CASSSFGTSGVTDTQYF.

This chain joins TRBV15 and TRBJ2-3; a possible D gene is TRBD2 (6 bases). Germline V lookup: CDR1 LNHNV, CDR2 YYDKDF (reference sequence). The CDR3 length is 15 residues. V shed 1 base and J shed 4 bases, with 12 bases lying between them. This chain's CDR3 is CATSRAPGASDTQYF. The CDR3, as DNA: TGTGCCACCAGCAGAGCCCCGGGAGCGTCAGATACGCAGTATTTT. The variable domain in full, with the rest retrieved from reference TRBV15 and TRBJ2-3, is DAMVIQNPRYQVTQFGKPVTLSCSQTLNHNVMYWYQQKSSQAPKLLFHYYDKDFNNEADTPDNFQSRRPNTSFCFLDIRSPGLGDTAMYLCATSRAPGASDTQYFGPGTRLTVL.

A few counts support this clone. The rearrangement links TRBV28 to TRBJ1-5; D is possibly TRBD1 (6 bases). In germline, CDR1 is MDHEN, CDR2 SYDVKM. V lost 4 bases and J 7 bases, leaving 17 bases between the germline ends. The CDR3 sequence is 15 residues long. The CDR3 here is CASSYNTGIGQPQHF. The CDR3 DNA follows: TGTGCCAGCAGTTACAATACAGGGATAGGGCAGCCCCAGCATTTT.

This clone came up a few times. This chain connects TRBV19 to TRBJ1-5, with TRBD1 matching 9 bases. V was pared by 4 bases and J by 4 bases, with 8 bases of the junction left unmatched. CDR3 size: 16 residues. Germline assignment: CDR1 LNHDA and CDR2 SQIVND (reference sequence). The CDR3 here is CASSRWTGATNQPQHF. In DNA, the CDR3 is TGTGCCAGTAGTAGGTGGACAGGGGCGACTAATCAGCCCCAGCATTTT.

Here the CDR3 reads CASRGEGRANYGYTF. CDR3 nucleotide sequence: TGTGCCAGCAGAGGGGAAGGGAGGGCTAACTATGGCTACACCTTC. V usage is TRBV27 and J usage is TRBJ1-2; tentatively, D is TRBD1 (5 bases). The germline gives CDR1 MNHEY, CDR2 SMNVEV (reference sequence). The CDR3 loop spans 15 amino acids. The germline V and J ends were trimmed by 6 bases and 0 bases, with 14 bases remaining between them.

The V and J genes are TRBV7-2 and TRBJ2-5, with D possibly being TRBD1 (5 bases). The V and J ends lost 1 base and 6 bases respectively, with 15 bases between them. The CDR3 consists of 15 residues. Germline lookup yields CDR1 SGHTA and CDR2 FQGNSA. The CDR3 DNA follows: TGTGCCAGCAGCTTAGGCCAGGGAAGCGTAAAGACCCAGTACTTC. Translating it yields CASSLGQGSVKTQYF.

The chain combines TRBV7-8 with TRBJ1-1; tentative D call: TRBD1 (5 bases). Germline CDR1 and CDR2: SGHVS and FQNEAQ. There are 13 residues in the CDR3. Trimming removed 2 bases at V and 1 base at J, with 5 bases between. CDR3: CASSLTGNTEAFF. The CDR3 bases are TGTGCCAGCAGCTTAACAGGGAACACTGAAGCTTTCTTT.

This clone was seen only a few times. The chain uses TRBV12-3 or TRBV12-4 and TRBJ2-1; 9 nucleotides agree with TRBD2. J was trimmed by 7 bases and V by 8 bases; bases with no gene match: 6. This CDR3 is built from 13 residues. CDR3 protein: CASEAGGTNEQFF. DNA for the CDR3: TGTGCCAGCGAGGCGGGAGGGACGAATGAGCAGTTCTTC.

The V call is TRBV10-3, the J call TRBJ2-2; 10 nucleotides align to TRBD2. V trimming: 5 bases; J trimming: 3 bases; junction bases outside the gene matches: 9. CDR1 is ENHRY, CDR2 SYGVKD, per germline. The CDR3 runs to 17 residues. In nucleotides, the CDR3 is TGTGCCATCAGTCCGGCTAGCGGGAGAGGGGACACCGGGGAGCTGTTTTTT. It translates to CAISPASGRGDTGELFF.

The chain has TRBV29-1 and TRBJ1-2; D gene uncertain. This CDR3 is 13 amino acids long. V was trimmed by 2 bases and J by 2 bases, leaving 9 bases between them. Per germline, CDR1 SQVTM and CDR2 ANQGSEA. The CDR3 DNA reads as TGCAGCGTTGAACGTACTGCCAACTATGGCTACACCTTC. Translation: CSVERTANYGYTF.

V gene TRBV27 combines with J gene TRBJ2-3; D call uncertain. The V gene lost 5 bases and the J gene lost 6 bases, with 12 bases spanning the gap. CDR3 length equals 13 residues. Germline V gives CDR1 MNHEY, CDR2 SMNVEV (reference sequence). The CDR3: CASSPWALDTQYF. CDR3 bases: TGTGCCAGCAGTCCCTGGGCGTTGGATACGCAGTATTTT.

The rearrangement uses TRBV5-1 and TRBJ2-2; TRBD1 agrees at 8 bases. V lost 4 bases, J lost 4 bases, and 6 bases stayed unmatched. The CDR3 totals 15 residues. Germline CDR1 reads SGHRS; CDR2 reads YFSETQ. CDR3 residues: CASSLRTGFTGELFF. Here the CDR3 DNA reads TGCGCCAGCAGCCTAAGGACAGGGTTCACCGGGGAGCTGTTTTTT.

The V gene is TRBV15, the J gene TRBJ2-7, with 7 bases that match TRBD2. Germline assignment: CDR1 LNHNV and CDR2 YYDKDF (reference sequence). The CDR3 is 17 amino acids. J lost 4 bases, V lost 3 bases, and 15 bases had no gene match. CDR3 sequence reads: CATSRGLAATGFYEQYF. The CDR3 DNA follows: TGTGCCACCAGCAGGGGGCTAGCGGCGACTGGATTTTACGAGCAGTACTTC.

This chain joins TRBV28 and TRBJ1-1; TRBD1 matches 9 bases. After removal of 2 bases from V and 5 bases from J, the junction contained 3 bases not matched to a gene. Per germline, CDR1 MDHEN and CDR2 SYDVKM. This CDR3 is built from 14 residues. In nucleotides, the CDR3 is TGTGCCAGCAGTTTAGGGGACAGGGTTACTGAAGCTTTCTTT. Its translation is CASSLGDRVTEAFF.

This rearrangement joins TRBV28 to TRBJ2-7; 10 bases match TRBD2. The V and J ends lost 1 base and 6 bases, in that order; junction bases with no gene match: 9. The CDR3 loop spans 16 amino acids. CDR1 MDHEN and CDR2 SYDVKM come from the germline V gene. The CDR3 DNA reads TGTGCCAGCAGTTTATATGCCCTAGCGGGAGTTGGCGAGCAGTACTTC. This translates into CASSLYALAGVGEQYF.

This clone was seen a few times. V usage is TRBV11-2 and J usage is TRBJ1-1, with no clear D. V gave up 5 bases and J gave up 0 bases, with 7 bases separating them. CDR1 is SGHAT, CDR2 FQNNGV, per germline. The CDR3 totals 13 residues. The CDR3, as DNA: TGTGCCAGCAGCCTAGGGCTGAACACTGAAGCTTTCTTT. Protein sequence: CASSLGLNTEAFF.

The chain carries TRBV7-3 and TRBJ2-1; the match to TRBD2 covers 9 bases. J gave up 2 bases and V 6 bases, and 8 bases lay outside the gene matches. The germline CDR1 and CDR2 sequences are SGHTA and FQGTGA. The CDR3 is 16 amino acids. CDR3 loop: CASSSSGIGPYNEQFF. CDR3 DNA sequence: TGTGCCAGCAGTTCTAGCGGGATCGGCCCCTACAATGAGCAGTTCTTC.

The V call is TRBV5-8, the J call TRBJ2-3, with D hard to call. CDR3 length equals 12 residues. The V and J ends lost 6 bases and 6 bases respectively, with 11 bases between them. CDR1 SGHTS and CDR2 YDEGEE come from the germline V gene. This CDR3 reads CASTRTRDTQYF. CDR3 DNA sequence: TGTGCCAGCACCAGAACGAGGGATACGCAGTATTTT.

This clone was recorded only once. The CDR3 DNA sequence: TGCAGCGTTGAAGTGAGAAGTGATACGCAGTATTTT. Its translation: CSVEVRSDTQYF. The J gene is TRBJ2-3, the V gene TRBV29-1; D is undetermined. The CDR3 has 12 amino acids. V shed 1 base and J shed 6 bases, with 8 bases lying between them. Germline V gene data show CDR1 as SQVTM and CDR2 as ANQGSEA.

This clone was picked up many times. CDR3 residues: CASALDRSYGYTF. CDR3 DNA sequence: TGTGCCAGTGCCTTGGACAGGAGCTATGGCTACACCTTC. V gene TRBV19 combines with J gene TRBJ1-2; 7 positions agree with TRBD1. The CDR3 covers 13 residues. Trimming took 8 bases from V and 4 from J; bases not matched to a gene: 7. Germline V gives CDR1 LNHDA, CDR2 SQIVND (reference sequence).

The chain joins TRBV5-4 to TRBJ1-2; D may be TRBD1 (5 bases). Germline CDR1 SGHNT, CDR2 YYREEE (reference sequence). The CDR3 is made up of 14 amino acids. V gave up 4 bases and J gave up 1 base, with 11 bases separating them. The CDR3 region is CASSHFQGNYGYTF. Here the CDR3 DNA reads TGTGCCAGCAGCCATTTCCAGGGTAACTATGGCTACACCTTC.

The chain recombines TRBV7-9 with TRBJ2-3, with 12 bases that match TRBD2. Germline CDR1 SEHNR, CDR2 FQNEAQ (reference sequence). With 3 bases clipped from V and 4 bases from J, the junction kept 8 bases outside the gene matches. This CDR3 contains 17 residues. The CDR3 loop reads CASSFRLAGVGPDTQYF. The DNA for the CDR3 is TGTGCCAGCAGCTTCCGACTAGCGGGAGTGGGCCCAGATACGCAGTATTTT.

V is TRBV11-2 and J is TRBJ2-7; D is possibly TRBD2 (5 bases). Trimming took 5 bases from V and 4 from J, leaving 18 bases between them. CDR1 is SGHAT and CDR2 is FQNNGV in the germline V gene. This CDR3 is built from 15 residues. CDR3 coding DNA: TGTGCCAGCAGCGCCCGGGGTGGCGGAGGATACGAGCAGTACTTC. Its protein is CASSARGGGGYEQYF.

V usage is TRBV6-6 and J usage is TRBJ2-7; D is perhaps TRBD2 (6 bases). CDR3 size: 11 residues. The germline V gene has CDR1 MNHNY and CDR2 SVGAGI (reference sequence). This CDR3 is CSSGISYEQYF. CDR3 DNA: TGTAGTAGCGGAATCTCCTACGAGCAGTACTTC.

The rearrangement uses TRBV6-5 and TRBJ1-2; no definite D call. Per the germline V gene, CDR1 is MNHEY and CDR2 is SVGAGI. The ends were cut back, 2 bases at V and 7 bases at J, with 11 bases in the middle. The CDR3 consists of 13 residues. The CDR3 reads CASSYEGVSGYTF. The DNA of the CDR3 is TGTGCCAGCAGTTACGAGGGCGTCTCTGGCTACACCTTC.

The chain couples TRBV9 to TRBJ1-6; 7 bases are shared with TRBD1. Germline trimming cut 4 bases from V and 10 bases from J; bases unmatched to any gene: 11. The CDR3 sequence is 15 residues long. CDR1 is SGDLS, CDR2 YYNGEE, per germline. CDR3 sequence (DNA): TGTGCCAGCAGCCTAAGGGAAAGGGGGCAATCACCCCTCCACTTT. This translates into CASSLRERGQSPLHF.